A single sample gave rise to the 11 T cell receptor beta chains below, sequenced in a study of persistence of HIV-infected CD4 T cells. No antigens are known for them. The immunoSEQ assay was version 4, run in survey mode. Sequencing was performed with immunoSEQ multiplex PCR; in TCRdb, only in-frame clones are kept and a portion is missing. The sample lists more than 10,000 clones, more than 70% seen once, with roughly 17% in the top ten. Stimulation used approximately 10 ug/mL lysate from CMV-infected fibroblasts. Sorting selected CD4+ T cells upregulating both CD40 ligand and CD69. The sample consisted of CD4+ T cells sorted from PBMCs after roughly 19-hour stimulation, taken from a patient who received antiretroviral therapy. These receptors were taken from an adult man with HIV who was CMV-seropositive.

The chain recombines TRBV18 with TRBJ1-6; 8 bases line up with TRBD1. V lost 9 bases and J lost 9; bases outside the gene matches: 19. Germline CDR1 and CDR2: KGHSH and LQKENI. CDR3 size: 17 residues. CDR3 sequence reads: CASSPPAGDRGSSPLHF. DNA of the CDR3: TGTGCCAGTTCTCCGCCGGCGGGTGACAGGGGAAGTTCACCCCTCCACTTT.

The sample holds one count of this clone. The chain's CDR3 is CASSQEVAGGNTGELFF. CDR3 nucleotide sequence: TGTGCCAGCAGCCAAGAGGTAGCGGGGGGCAACACCGGGGAGCTGTTTTTT. The chain has TRBV4-2 and TRBJ2-2; 10 nucleotides agree with TRBD2. The CDR3 contains 17 residues. CDR1 and CDR2 from the germline V gene are LGHNA and YNFKEQ. Trimming removed 0 bases from V and 2 bases from J; junction bases left unmatched: 3.

This clone was seen a handful of times. CDR3 residues: CASSRQSSGNTIYF. CDR3 nucleotide sequence: TGTGCCAGCAGCCGACAGTCCTCTGGAAACACCATATATTTT. The genes are TRBV9 and TRBJ1-3; TRBD1 might be the D (5 bases). The germline V gene has CDR1 SGDLS and CDR2 YYNGEE. The CDR3 covers 14 residues. V was pared by 4 bases and J by 0 bases, with 8 bases between.

This clone is classed as medium-sized (0.01 to 0.1%). The chain uses TRBV19 and TRBJ2-7, with D perhaps TRBD1 (5 bases). Germline CDR1 LNHDA, CDR2 SQIVND (reference sequence). The CDR3 is 13 residues long. The V gene lost 8 bases and the J gene lost 1 base, with 12 bases spanning the gap. As DNA, the CDR3 is TGTGCCAGTTCCAGGGAATCGTCCTACGAGCAGTACTTC. Protein product: CASSRESSYEQYF. Variable domain in full (rest from reference TRBV19 and TRBJ2-7): DGGITQSPKYLFRKEGQNVTLSCEQNLNHDAMYWYRQDPGQGLRLIYYSQIVNDFQKGDIAEGYSVSREKKESFPLTVTSAQKNPTAFYLCASSRESSYEQYFGPGTRLTVT.

This chain uses TRBV18 with TRBJ2-3; the match to TRBD1 covers 7 bases. The CDR3 is made up of 17 amino acids. V gave up 5 bases and J gave up 1 base; unmatched junction bases: 12. Germline-derived CDR1 and CDR2 are KGHSH and LQKENI. CDR3 coding DNA: TGTGCCAGCTCAACGACAACAGGGGCCTGGGGCACAGATACGCAGTATTTT. Amino acids: CASSTTTGAWGTDTQYF. Based on the CDR3 plus reference TRBV18 and TRBJ2-3, the full variable domain is NAGVMQNPRHLVRRRGQEARLRCSPMKGHSHVYWYRQLPEEGLKFMVYLQKENIIDESGMPKERFSAEFPKEGPSILRIQQVVRGDSAAYFCASSTTTGAWGTDTQYFGPGTRLTVL.

There are a few counts of this clone. The rearrangement uses TRBV25-1 and TRBJ1-6, with TRBD1 matching over 7 bases. The CDR3 spans 15 residues. Germline CDR1 is MGHDK and CDR2 is SYGVNS. V shed 4 bases and J 5 bases; nucleotides not matched to a gene: 5. As DNA, the CDR3 is TGTGCCAGCAGTGGACAGGGAGGGAATAATTCACCCCTCCACTTT. Its protein is CASSGQGGNNSPLHF.

The chain has TRBV6-5 and TRBJ2-1; D is unclear. Germline V lookup: CDR1 MNHEY, CDR2 SVGAGI. The CDR3 sequence is 15 residues long. The V end lost 0 bases, the J end lost 9 bases, and 15 bases lay between the germline ends. CDR3 nucleotides: TGTGCCAGCAGTTACTCCCGGAAATCGTCCTTTGAGCAGTTCTTC. It yields the protein CASSYSRKSSFEQFF.

The chain recombines TRBV5-1 with TRBJ2-2, with D unresolved. The length of the CDR3 is 12 residues. The ends were cut back, 1 base at V and 7 bases at J, with 5 bases in the middle. Germline V gene sequence: CDR1 SGHRS, CDR2 YFSETQ. The CDR3 coding sequence is TGCGCCAGCAGCTTGTTTGGCGGGGAGCTGTTTTTT. It encodes CASSLFGGELFF.

This clone was picked up one time. The chain couples TRBV6-4 to TRBJ1-1, with D possibly being TRBD1 (5 bases). Germline V gene data show CDR1 as MRHNA and CDR2 as SNTAGT. This CDR3 is built from 15 residues. Trimming removed 6 bases from V and 4 bases from J, with 18 bases in between. CDR3 sequence reads: CASSLRDGGGTEAFF. The CDR3, as DNA: TGTGCCAGCAGCCTCCGGGACGGAGGTGGCACTGAAGCTTTCTTT.

The chain couples TRBV6-5 to TRBJ1-2; no firm D call. CDR3 length: 16 amino acids. V lost 2 bases, J lost 4 bases, and 17 bases lay in between. The V gene's germline CDR1 is MNHEY and CDR2 SVGAGI. The CDR3 nucleotides read TGTGCCAGCAGTTACCGGTACAGTTCAAACTCCTATGGCTACACCTTC. Translated: CASSYRYSSNSYGYTF.

The chain combines TRBV28 with TRBJ2-1, with D unresolved. Germline CDR1 reads MDHEN; CDR2 reads SYDVKM. The CDR3 contains 16 residues. V was clipped by 2 bases and J by 3 bases, with 14 bases between them. DNA for the CDR3: TGTGCCAGCAGTTTACTCGACCCCCCCGTCTACAATGAGCAGTTCTTC. Amino acid sequence: CASSLLDPPVYNEQFF.